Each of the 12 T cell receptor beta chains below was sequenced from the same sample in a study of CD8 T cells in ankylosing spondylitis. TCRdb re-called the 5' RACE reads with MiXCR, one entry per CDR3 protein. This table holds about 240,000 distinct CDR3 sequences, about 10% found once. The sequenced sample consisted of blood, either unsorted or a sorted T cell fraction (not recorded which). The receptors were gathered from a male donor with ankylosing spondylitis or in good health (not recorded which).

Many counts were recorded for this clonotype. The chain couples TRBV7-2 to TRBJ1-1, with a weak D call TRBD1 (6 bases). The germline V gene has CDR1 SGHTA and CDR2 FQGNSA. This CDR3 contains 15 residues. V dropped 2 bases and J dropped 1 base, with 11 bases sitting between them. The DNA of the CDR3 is TGTGCCAGCAGCTTAACACAGGGAAAGAACACTGAAGCTTTCTTT. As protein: CASSLTQGKNTEAFF. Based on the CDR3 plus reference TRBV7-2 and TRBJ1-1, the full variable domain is GAGVSQSPSNKVTEKGKDVELRCDPISGHTALYWYRQSLGQGLEFLIYFQGNSAPDKSGLPSDRFSAERTGGSVSTLTIQRTQQEDSAVYLCASSLTQGKNTEAFFGQGTRLTVV.

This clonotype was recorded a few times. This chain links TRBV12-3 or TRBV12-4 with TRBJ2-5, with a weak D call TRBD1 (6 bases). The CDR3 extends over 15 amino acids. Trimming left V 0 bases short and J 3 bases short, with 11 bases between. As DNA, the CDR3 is TGTGCCAGCAGTTTAGCAGCAGGGACAAAAGAGACCCAGTACTTC. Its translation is CASSLAAGTKETQYF.

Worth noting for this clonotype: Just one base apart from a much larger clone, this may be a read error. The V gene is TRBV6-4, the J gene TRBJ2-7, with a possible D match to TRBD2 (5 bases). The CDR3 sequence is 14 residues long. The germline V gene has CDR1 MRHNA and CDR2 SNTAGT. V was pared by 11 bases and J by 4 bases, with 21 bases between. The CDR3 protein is CAGSGRTLSYEQYF. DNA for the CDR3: TGTGCCGGGAGCGGACGGACGCTTTCGTACGAGCAGTACTTC.

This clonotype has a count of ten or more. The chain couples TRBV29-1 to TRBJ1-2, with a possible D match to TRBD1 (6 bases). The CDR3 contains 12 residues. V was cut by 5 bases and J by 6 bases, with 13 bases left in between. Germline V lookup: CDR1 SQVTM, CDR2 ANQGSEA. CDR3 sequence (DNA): TGCAGCGTTTTACCTGAGGGGGATGGCTACACCTTC. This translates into CSVLPEGDGYTF.

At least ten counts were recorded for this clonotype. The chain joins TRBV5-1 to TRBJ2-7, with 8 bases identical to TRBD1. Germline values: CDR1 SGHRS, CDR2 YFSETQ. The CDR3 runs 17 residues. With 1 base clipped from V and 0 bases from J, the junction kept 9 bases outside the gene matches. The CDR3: CASSLKFETGVSYEQYF. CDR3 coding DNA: TGCGCCAGCAGCTTGAAGTTTGAGACAGGGGTCTCCTACGAGCAGTACTTC.

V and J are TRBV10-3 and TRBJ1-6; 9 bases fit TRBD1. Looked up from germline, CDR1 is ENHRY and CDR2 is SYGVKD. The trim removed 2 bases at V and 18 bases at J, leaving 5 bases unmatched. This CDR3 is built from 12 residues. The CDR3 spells CAISETDRGPHF. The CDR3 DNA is TGTGCCATCAGTGAGACGGACAGGGGTCCCCACTTT.

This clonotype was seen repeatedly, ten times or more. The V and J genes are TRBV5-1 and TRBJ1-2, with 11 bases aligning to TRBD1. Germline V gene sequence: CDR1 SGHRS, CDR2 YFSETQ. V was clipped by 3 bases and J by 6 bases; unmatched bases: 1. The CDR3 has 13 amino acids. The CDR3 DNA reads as TGCGCCAGCAGCTGGACAGGGGGCGATGGCTACACCTTC. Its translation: CASSWTGGDGYTF.

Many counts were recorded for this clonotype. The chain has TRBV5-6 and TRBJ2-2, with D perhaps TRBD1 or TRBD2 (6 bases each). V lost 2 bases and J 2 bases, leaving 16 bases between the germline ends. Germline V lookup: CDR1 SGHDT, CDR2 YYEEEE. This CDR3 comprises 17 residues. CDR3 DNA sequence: TGTGCCAGCAGCTTATCGGCGACCGGGGGCAACACCGGGGAGCTGTTTTTT. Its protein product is CASSLSATGGNTGELFF. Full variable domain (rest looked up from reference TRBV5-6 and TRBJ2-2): DAGVTQSPTHLIKTRGQQVTLRCSPKSGHDTVSWYQQALGQGPQFIFQYYEEEERQRGNFPDRFSGHQFPNYSSELNVNALLLGDSALYLCASSLSATGGNTGELFFGEGSRLTVL.

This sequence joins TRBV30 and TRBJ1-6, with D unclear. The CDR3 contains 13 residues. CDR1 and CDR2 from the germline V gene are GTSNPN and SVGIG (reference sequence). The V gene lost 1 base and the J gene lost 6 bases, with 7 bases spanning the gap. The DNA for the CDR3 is TGTGCCTGGAGTGGACGGGGTAATTCACCCCTCCACTTT. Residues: CAWSGRGNSPLHF.

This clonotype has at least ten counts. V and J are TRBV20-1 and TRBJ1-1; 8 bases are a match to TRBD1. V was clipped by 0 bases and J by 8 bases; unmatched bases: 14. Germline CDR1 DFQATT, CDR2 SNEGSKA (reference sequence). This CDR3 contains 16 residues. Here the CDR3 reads CSAREGMGQAAREAFF. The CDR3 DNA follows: TGCAGTGCTAGAGAAGGAATGGGACAGGCTGCTAGGGAAGCTTTCTTT.

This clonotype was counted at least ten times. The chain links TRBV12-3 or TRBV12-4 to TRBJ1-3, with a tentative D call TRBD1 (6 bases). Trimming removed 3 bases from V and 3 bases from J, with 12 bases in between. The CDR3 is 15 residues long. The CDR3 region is CASSLGGRFGNTIYF. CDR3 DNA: TGTGCCAGCAGTTTGGGGGGGCGTTTTGGAAACACCATATATTTT.

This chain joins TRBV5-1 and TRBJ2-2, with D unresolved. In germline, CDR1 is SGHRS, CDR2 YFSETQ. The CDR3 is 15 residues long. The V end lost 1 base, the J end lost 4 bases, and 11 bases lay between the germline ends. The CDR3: CASSLKSFGTGELFF. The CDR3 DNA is TGCGCCAGCAGCTTGAAGAGCTTCGGCACCGGGGAGCTGTTTTTT.